The T cell receptor (beta chain) under discussion was sequenced for a study of OX40 agonist ivuxolimab in advanced cancers. About the study: Having had anti-PD-1, anti-PD-L1 or anti-CTLA-4 therapy before was allowed, and around 39% had some.

Clones were read by immunoSEQ multiplex PCR, and TCRdb kept only the in-frame ones, dropping some. The sample records around 120,000 clones, 80% to 90% being singletons. CDR1 SGHTA and CDR2 FQGNSA come from the germline V gene. V was cut by 0 bases and J by 4 bases, with 9 bases left in between. CDR3 length: 15 residues. The V call is TRBV7-2, the J call TRBJ2-2; either TRBD1 or TRBD2 may supply D (5 bases each). The clonotype originates from an adult with an advanced solid tumor such as melanoma, head and neck, liver or kidney cancer. The sequenced sample was CD4+ or CD8+ T cells sorted from blood, obtained in a trial of the OX40 agonist ivuxolimab. Here the CDR3 DNA reads TGTGCCAGCAGCTTAGCGGGGGTTGGCACCGGGGAGCTGTTTTTT. Translation: CASSLAGVGTGELFF.